Sequencing of this T cell receptor beta chain was carried out in a study of blood T cell repertoires in COVID-19. This table comes from immunoSEQ multiplex PCR, and its TCRdb copy is limited to in-frame clones, with some not included. Counted here are over 250,000 clones, about 88% occurring once; the ten biggest clones make up more than 1.1%. From germline, CDR1 is MNHEY and CDR2 SMNVEV (reference sequence). This CDR3 has 16 residues. V was pared by 5 bases and J by 0 bases, with 14 bases between. The chain uses TRBV27 and TRBJ2-1; maybe TRBD1 (6 bases). Sequencing input: peripheral blood. This clonotype originated in a human donor with COVID-19, enrolled during active disease. The donor label of this sample is uncertain. CDR3: CASSPYQGLSYNEQFF. The CDR3 DNA sequence: TGTGCCAGCAGTCCCTACCAGGGGCTCTCCTACAATGAGCAGTTCTTC.